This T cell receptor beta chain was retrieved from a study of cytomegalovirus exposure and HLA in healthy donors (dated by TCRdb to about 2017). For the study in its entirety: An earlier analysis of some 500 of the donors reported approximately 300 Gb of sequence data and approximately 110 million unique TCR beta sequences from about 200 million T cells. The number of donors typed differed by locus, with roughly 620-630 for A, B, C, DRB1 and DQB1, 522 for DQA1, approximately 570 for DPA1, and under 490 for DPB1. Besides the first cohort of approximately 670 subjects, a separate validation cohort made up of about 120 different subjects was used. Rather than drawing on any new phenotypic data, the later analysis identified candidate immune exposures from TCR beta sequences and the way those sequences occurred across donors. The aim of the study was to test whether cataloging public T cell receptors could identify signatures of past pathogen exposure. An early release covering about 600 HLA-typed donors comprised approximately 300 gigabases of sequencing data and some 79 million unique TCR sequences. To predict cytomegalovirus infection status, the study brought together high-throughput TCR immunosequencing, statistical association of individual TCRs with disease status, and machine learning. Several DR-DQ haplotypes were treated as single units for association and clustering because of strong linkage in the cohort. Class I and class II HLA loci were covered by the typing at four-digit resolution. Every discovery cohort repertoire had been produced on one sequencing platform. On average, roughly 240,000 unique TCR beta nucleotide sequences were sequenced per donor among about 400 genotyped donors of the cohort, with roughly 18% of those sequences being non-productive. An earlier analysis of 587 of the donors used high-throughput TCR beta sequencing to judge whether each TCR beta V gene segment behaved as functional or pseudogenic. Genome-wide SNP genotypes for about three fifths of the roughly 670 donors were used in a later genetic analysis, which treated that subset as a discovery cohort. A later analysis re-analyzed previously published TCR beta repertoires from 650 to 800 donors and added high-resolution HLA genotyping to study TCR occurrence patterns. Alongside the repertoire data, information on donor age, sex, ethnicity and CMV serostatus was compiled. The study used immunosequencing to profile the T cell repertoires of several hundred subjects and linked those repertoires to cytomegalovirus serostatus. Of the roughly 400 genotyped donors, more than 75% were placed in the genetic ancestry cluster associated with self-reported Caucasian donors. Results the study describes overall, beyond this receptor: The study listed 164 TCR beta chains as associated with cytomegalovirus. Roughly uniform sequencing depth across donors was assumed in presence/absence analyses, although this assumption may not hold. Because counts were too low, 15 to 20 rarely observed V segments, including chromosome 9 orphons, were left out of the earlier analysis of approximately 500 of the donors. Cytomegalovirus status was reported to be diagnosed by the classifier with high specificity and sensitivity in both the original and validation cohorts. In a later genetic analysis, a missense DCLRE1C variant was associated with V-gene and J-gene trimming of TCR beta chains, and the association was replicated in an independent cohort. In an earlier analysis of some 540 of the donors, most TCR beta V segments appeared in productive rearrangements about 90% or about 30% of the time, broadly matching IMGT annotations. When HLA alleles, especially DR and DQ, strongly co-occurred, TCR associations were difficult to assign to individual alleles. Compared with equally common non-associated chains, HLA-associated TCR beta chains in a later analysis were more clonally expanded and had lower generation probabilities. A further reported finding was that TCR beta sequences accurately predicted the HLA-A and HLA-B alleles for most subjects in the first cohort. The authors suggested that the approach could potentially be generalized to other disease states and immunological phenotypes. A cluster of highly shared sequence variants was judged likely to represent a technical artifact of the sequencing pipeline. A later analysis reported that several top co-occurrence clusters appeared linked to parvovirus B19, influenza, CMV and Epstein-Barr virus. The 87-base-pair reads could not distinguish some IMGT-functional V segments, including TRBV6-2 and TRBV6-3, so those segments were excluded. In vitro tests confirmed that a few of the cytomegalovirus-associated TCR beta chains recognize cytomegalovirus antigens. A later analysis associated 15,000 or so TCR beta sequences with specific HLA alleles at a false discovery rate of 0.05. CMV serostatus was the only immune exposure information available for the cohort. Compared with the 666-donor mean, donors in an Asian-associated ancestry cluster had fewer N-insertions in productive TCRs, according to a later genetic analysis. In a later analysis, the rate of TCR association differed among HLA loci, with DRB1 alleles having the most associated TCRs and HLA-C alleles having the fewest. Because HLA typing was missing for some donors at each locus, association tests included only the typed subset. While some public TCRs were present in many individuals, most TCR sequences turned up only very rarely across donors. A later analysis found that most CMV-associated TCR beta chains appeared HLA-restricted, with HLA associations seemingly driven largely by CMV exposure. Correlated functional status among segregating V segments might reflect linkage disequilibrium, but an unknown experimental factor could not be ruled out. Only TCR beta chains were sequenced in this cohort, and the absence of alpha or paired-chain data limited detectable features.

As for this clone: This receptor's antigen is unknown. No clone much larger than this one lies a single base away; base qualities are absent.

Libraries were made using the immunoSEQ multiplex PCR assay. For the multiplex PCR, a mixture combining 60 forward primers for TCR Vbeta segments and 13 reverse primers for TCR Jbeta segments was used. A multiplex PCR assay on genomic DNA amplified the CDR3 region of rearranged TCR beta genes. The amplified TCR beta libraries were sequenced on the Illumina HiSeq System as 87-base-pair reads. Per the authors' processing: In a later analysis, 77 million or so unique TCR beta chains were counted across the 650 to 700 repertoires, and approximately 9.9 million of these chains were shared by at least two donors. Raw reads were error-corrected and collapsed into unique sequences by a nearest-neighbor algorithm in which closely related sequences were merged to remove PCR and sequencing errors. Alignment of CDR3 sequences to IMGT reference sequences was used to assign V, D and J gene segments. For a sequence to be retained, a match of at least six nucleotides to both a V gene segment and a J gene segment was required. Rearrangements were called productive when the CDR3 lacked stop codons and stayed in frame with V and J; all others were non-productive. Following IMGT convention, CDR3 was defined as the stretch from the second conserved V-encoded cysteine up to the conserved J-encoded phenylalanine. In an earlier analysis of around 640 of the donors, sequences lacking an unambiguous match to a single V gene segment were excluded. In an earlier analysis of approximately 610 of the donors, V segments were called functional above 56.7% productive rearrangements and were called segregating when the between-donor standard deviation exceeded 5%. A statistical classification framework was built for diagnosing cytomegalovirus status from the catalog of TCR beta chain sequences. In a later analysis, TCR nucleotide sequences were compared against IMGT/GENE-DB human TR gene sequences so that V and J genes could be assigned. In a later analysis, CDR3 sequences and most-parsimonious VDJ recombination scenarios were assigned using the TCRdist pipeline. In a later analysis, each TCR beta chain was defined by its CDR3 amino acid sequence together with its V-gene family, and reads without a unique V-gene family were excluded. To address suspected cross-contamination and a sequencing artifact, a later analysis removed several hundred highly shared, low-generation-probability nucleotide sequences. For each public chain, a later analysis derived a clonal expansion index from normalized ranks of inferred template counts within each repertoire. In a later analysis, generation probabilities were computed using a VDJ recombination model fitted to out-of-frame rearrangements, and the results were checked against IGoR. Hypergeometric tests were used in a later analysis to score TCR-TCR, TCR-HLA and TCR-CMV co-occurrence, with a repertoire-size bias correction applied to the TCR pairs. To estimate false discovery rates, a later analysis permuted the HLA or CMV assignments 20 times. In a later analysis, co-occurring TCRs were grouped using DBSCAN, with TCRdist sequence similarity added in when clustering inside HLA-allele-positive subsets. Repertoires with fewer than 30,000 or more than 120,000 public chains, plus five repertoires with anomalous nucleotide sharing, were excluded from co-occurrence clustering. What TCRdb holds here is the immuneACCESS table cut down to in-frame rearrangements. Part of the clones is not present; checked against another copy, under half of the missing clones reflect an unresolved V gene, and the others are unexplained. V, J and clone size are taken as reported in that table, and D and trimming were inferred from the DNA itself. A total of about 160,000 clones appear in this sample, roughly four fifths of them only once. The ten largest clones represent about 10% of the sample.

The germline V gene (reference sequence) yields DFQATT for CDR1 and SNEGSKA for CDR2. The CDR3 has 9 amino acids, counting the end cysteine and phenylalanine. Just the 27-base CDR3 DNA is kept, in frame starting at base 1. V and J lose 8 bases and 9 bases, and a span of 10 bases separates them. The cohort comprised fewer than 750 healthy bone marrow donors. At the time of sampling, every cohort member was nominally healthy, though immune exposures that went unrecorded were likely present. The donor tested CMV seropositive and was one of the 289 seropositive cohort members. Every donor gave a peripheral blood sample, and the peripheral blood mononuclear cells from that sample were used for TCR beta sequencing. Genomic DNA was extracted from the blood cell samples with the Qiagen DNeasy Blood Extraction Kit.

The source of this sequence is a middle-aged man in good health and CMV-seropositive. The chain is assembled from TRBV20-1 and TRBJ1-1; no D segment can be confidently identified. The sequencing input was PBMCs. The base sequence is TGCAGTCTGTCCTCTCAAGCTTTCTTT. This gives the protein CSLSSQAFF.